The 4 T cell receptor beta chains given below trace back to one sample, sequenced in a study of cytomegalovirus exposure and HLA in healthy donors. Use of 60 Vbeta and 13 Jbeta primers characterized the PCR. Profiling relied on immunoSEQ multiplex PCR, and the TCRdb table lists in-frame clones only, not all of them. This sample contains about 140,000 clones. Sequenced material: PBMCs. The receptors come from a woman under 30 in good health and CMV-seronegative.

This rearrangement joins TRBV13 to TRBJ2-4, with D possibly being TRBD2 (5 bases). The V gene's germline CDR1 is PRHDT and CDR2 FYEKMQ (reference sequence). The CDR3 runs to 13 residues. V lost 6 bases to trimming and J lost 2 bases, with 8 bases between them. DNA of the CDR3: TGTGCCAGCAGTACCGGGACCAAAAACATTCAGTACTTC. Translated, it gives CASSTGTKNIQYF.

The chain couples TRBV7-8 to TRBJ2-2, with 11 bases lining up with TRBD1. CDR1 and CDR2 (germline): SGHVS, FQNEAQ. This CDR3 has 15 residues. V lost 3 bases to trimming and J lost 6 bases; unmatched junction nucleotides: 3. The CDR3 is CASSFRTGGPGELFF. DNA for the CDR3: TGTGCCAGCAGCTTCCGGACAGGGGGCCCCGGGGAGCTGTTTTTT.

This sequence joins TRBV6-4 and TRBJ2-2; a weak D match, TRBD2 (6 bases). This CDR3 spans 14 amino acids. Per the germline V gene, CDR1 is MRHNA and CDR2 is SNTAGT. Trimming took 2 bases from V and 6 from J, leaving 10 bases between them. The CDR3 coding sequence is TGTGCCAGCAGTGACGGGTCGGGGGCCGGGGAGCTGTTTTTT. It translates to CASSDGSGAGELFF.

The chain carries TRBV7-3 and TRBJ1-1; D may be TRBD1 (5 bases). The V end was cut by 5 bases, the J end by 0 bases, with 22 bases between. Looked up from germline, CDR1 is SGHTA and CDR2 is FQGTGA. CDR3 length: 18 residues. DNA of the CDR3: TGTGCCAGCAGCCCCTTAGGGGACCCTAGGAGGGTGAACACTGAAGCTTTCTTT. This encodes CASSPLGDPRRVNTEAFF.